This note documents a single T cell receptor beta chain sequence. These data belong to a study of blood T cell repertoires in COVID-19. Study at large: The origin of the acute and convalescent COVID-19 samples was the United States, Italy and Spain. Sample material is recorded as cDNA or gDNA derived from T cells, B-cell-depleted T cells, or PBMCs.

Assay used: immunoSEQ multiplex PCR; TCRdb lists only in-frame clones, some missing. The data show some 80,000 clones, about 93% seen once. The sample consisted of peripheral blood. The TCR was taken from a woman older than 75 with acute or convalescent COVID-19.

The CDR3 DNA reads as TGCAGCGCCACGACAGGGGGCAGGTACAATGAGCAGTTCTTC. Its translation is CSATTGGRYNEQFF. This chain joins TRBV29-1 and TRBJ2-1; TRBD1 matches at 10 bases. The CDR3 is 14 amino acids. The germline CDR1 and CDR2 sequences are SQVTM and ANQGSEA. With 7 bases clipped from V and 4 bases from J, the junction kept 7 bases outside the gene matches.